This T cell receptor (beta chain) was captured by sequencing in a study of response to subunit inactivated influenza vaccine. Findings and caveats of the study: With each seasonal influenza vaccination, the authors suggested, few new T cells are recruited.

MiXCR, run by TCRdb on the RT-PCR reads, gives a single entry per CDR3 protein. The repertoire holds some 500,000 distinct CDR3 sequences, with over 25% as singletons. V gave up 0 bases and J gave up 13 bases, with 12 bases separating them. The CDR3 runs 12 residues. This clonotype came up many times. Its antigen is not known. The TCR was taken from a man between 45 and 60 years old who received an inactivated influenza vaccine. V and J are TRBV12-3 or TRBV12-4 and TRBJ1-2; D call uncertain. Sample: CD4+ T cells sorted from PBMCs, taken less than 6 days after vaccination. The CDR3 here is CASSLASGRLTF. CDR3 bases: TGTGCCAGCAGTTTAGCGTCCGGACGCCTCACCTTC.